This T cell receptor beta chain was sequenced during a study of Ad26.COV2.S vaccination and SARS-CoV-2 variants. At the level of the study: Of the COV1001 trial arms, the Ad26.COV2.S arm included the donor. In the study, Ad26.COV2.S was injected intramuscularly once, or twice 56 days apart. Points from the study as a whole: Placebo recipients showed lower spike-specific TCR breadth than vaccinees.

As to treatment: over 15 received Ad26.COV2.S at low or high dose, single or two shots; 5 received placebo; per-sample allocation not given. The investigators took samples on day 63 after the first vaccine or placebo injection. The CDR3 extends over 15 amino acids. V dropped 4 bases and J dropped 4; count of bases not matched to a gene: 6. Germline assignment: CDR1 MDHEN and CDR2 SYDVKM. Profiling relied on immunoSEQ multiplex PCR, and the TCRdb table lists in-frame clones only, not all of them. The table shows around 450,000 clones, with approximately 90% occurring only once. Concerning this clone itself: Its antigen is unidentified.

The receptor was derived from a person between 18 and 65 years old who received the Ad26.COV2.S COVID-19 vaccine or a placebo. The sequences come from peripheral blood, collected in a trial of Ad26.COV2.S vaccine versus placebo. The chain is built from TRBV28 and TRBJ1-3; 8 bases agree with TRBD1. CDR3 region: CASSSPGTGGNTIYF. The DNA for the CDR3 is TGTGCCAGCAGTTCCCCCGGGACAGGAGGAAACACCATATATTTT.